A single sample gave rise to the 32 T cell receptor beta chains below, sequenced in a study of shared clonotypes between healthy human individuals. Libraries were prepared by immunoSEQ multiplex PCR; TCRdb keeps only in-frame clonotypes and omits some of them. Of approximately 2.5 million clones in the sample, more than 90% were seen once. Material for sequencing was naive CD4+ T cells sorted from blood. The subset is: CD45RA+ positively selected. The receptors here all came from a man aged 18 to 29 in good health.

This chain links TRBV4-1 with TRBJ2-5, with a weak D call TRBD1 (6 bases). This CDR3 comprises 12 residues. V gave up 9 bases and J gave up 5 bases, with 13 bases separating them. CDR1 MGHRA and CDR2 YSYEKL come from the germline V gene. The DNA for the CDR3 is TGCGCCAGACCGCAGGGGTGGGAGACCCAGTACTTC. Protein: CARPQGWETQYF.

This chain uses TRBV10-3 with TRBJ1-6; D possibly corresponds to TRBD1 (6 bases). Germline values: CDR1 ENHRY, CDR2 SYGVKD. The CDR3 runs 15 residues. V lost 10 bases to trimming and J lost 2 bases, with 15 bases between them. The CDR3 protein is CATRGSEAYNSPLHF. CDR3 sequence (DNA): TGTGCCACGAGGGGGTCGGAGGCCTATAATTCACCCCTCCACTTT.

V usage is TRBV21-1 and J usage is TRBJ1-4. TRBV21-1 is assigned pseudogene status. CDR3 size: 19 residues. Here the CDR3 reads CASSTRAGGEYHGLEKLFF. The CDR3 DNA is TGTGCCAGCAGCACAAGGGCAGGGGGGGAATACCATGGTCTCGAAAAACTGTTTTTT.

J is TRBJ1-6 and V is TRBV30; a weak D match, TRBD1 (6 bases). Trimming removed 0 bases at V and 7 bases at J, with 16 bases between. This CDR3 comprises 16 residues. Germline V gene sequence: CDR1 GTSNPN, CDR2 SVGIG (reference sequence). This CDR3 is CAWSVMPGAGNSPLHF. The CDR3 region has the DNA TGTGCCTGGAGTGTGATGCCAGGGGCTGGAAATTCACCCCTCCACTTT. Full variable domain (missing parts from reference TRBV30 and TRBJ1-6): SQTIHQWPATLVQPVGSPLSLECTVEGTSNPNLYWYRQAAGRGLQLLFYSVGIGQISSEVPQNLSASRPQDRQFILSSKKLLLSDSGFYLCAWSVMPGAGNSPLHFGNGTRLTVT.

The chain couples TRBV9 to TRBJ1-4; tentative D call: TRBD1 (6 bases). There are 15 residues in the CDR3. V was clipped by 3 bases and J by 8 bases, with 17 bases between them. CDR1 and CDR2 (germline): SGDLS, YYNGEE. The chain's CDR3 is CASSAKQGLGEKLFF. The CDR3 coding sequence is TGTGCCAGCAGCGCTAAGCAGGGGCTGGGGGAAAAACTGTTTTTT.

The chain combines TRBV11-2 with TRBJ1-6, with D possibly TRBD1 on 5 matching bases. The CDR3 extends over 14 amino acids. V shed 5 bases and J shed 2 bases, with 7 bases lying between them. Per germline, CDR1 SGHAT and CDR2 FQNNGV. CDR3 sequence: CASSQGPYNSPLHF. The CDR3 coding sequence is TGTGCCAGCAGCCAGGGCCCCTATAATTCACCCCTCCACTTT.

This clone was recorded once. This chain uses TRBV2 with TRBJ2-7; 9 bases fit TRBD2. This CDR3 is 14 amino acids long. V trimming: 6 bases; J trimming: 3 bases; junction bases outside the gene matches: 6. The V gene's germline CDR1 is SNHLY and CDR2 FYNNEI. In DNA, the CDR3 is TGTGCCAGCAGGCCGGGACTAGCCTTCTACGAGCAGTACTTC. Translating gives CASRPGLAFYEQYF.

The J gene is TRBJ2-1, the V gene TRBV2; TRBD2 might be the D (6 bases). The V end was cut by 9 bases, the J end by 4 bases, with 16 bases between. The CDR3 is made up of 14 amino acids. Per the germline V gene, CDR1 is SNHLY and CDR2 is FYNNEI. CDR3 residues: CASTSRALYNEQFF. DNA of the CDR3: TGTGCCAGTACTAGCAGGGCCTTGTACAATGAGCAGTTCTTC.

V is TRBV18 and J is TRBJ2-2; TRBD1 might be the D (5 bases). This CDR3 is 16 amino acids long. CDR1 and CDR2 from the germline V gene are KGHSH and LQKENI. Trimming stripped 0 bases from V and 0 bases from J, with 8 bases between. CDR3 in amino acids: CASSPPIGANTGELFF. The CDR3 DNA follows: TGTGCCAGCTCACCACCGATAGGGGCGAACACCGGGGAGCTGTTTTTT.

V and J are TRBV4-2 and TRBJ1-4; the match to TRBD1 covers 9 bases. There are 18 residues in the CDR3. Germline-derived CDR1 and CDR2 are LGHNA and YNFKEQ. J was trimmed by 5 bases and V by 0 bases; bases with no gene match: 10. CDR3 bases: TGTGCCAGCAGCCAAGAGGGGAACAGGGGGCTAGGGAATGAAAAACTGTTTTTT. Translated: CASSQEGNRGLGNEKLFF.

This chain links TRBV9 with TRBJ2-2; no clear D. This CDR3 is built from 16 residues. CDR1 is SGDLS and CDR2 is YYNGEE in the germline V gene. The V and J ends lost 0 bases and 7 bases respectively, with 16 bases between them. CDR3 nucleotide sequence: TGTGCCAGCAGCGTAGGTGCGGCCAATTCCTACGGGGAGCTGTTTTTT. Amino acid sequence: CASSVGAANSYGELFF.

The genes are TRBV16 and TRBJ1-1, with unresolved D. The germline V and J ends were trimmed by 1 base and 5 bases, with 11 bases remaining between them. The CDR3 has 14 residues. Looked up from germline, CDR1 is KGHSY and CDR2 is FQNENV. The CDR3 region is CASSQLTPETEAFF. The CDR3 DNA is TGTGCCAGCAGCCAATTGACACCTGAGACTGAAGCTTTCTTT.

The chain couples TRBV18 to TRBJ2-2, with D perhaps assigned TRBD1 or TRBD2 (7 bases each). Germline lookup yields CDR1 KGHSH and CDR2 LQKENI. Trimming pared 0 bases from V and 2 bases from J, leaving 13 bases between. The CDR3 loop spans 17 amino acids. The CDR3 nucleotides read TGTGCCAGCTCACCACCGGGAGGGGGCGTCAACACCGGGGAGCTGTTTTTT. Its translation: CASSPPGGGVNTGELFF.

The rearrangement links TRBV6-1 to TRBJ1-5; no firm D call. The germline V gene encodes CDR1 MNHNS and CDR2 SASEGT. This CDR3 has 15 residues. With 2 bases removed from V and 0 bases from J, the gap between germline ends came to 8 bases. The CDR3 DNA sequence: TGTGCCAGCAGTGAAATCGTTGTTAGCAATCAGCCCCAGCATTTT. Its translation: CASSEIVVSNQPQHF.

The rearrangement joins TRBV10-3 to TRBJ2-7, with TRBD1 as a possible D gene (6 bases). The CDR3 has 12 amino acids. With 2 bases removed from V and 5 bases from J, the gap between germline ends came to 7 bases. Looked up from germline, CDR1 is ENHRY and CDR2 is SYGVKD. This CDR3 is CAISEGQHEQYF. The CDR3 DNA sequence: TGTGCCATCAGTGAGGGACAGCACGAGCAGTACTTC.

To note about this clone: The sample carries other DNA sequences with the same CDR3. CDR3 sequence: CASTVAGELFF. CDR3 sequence (DNA): TGTGCCAGCACGGTAGCCGGGGAGCTGTTTTTT. V is TRBV7-9 and J is TRBJ2-2, with D unresolved. The germline gives CDR1 SEHNR, CDR2 FQNEAQ (reference sequence). Trimming removed 7 bases at V and 6 bases at J, with 6 bases between. The CDR3 runs to 11 residues.

The gene calls are TRBV5-6 and TRBJ1-2; the D gene is possibly TRBD1 (5 bases). Trimming took 2 bases from V and 2 from J, leaving 13 bases between them. The CDR3 is 15 residues long. Germline CDR1 SGHDT, CDR2 YYEEEE. The CDR3 bases are TGTGCCAGCAGCTTAGACAGAGGGGCAAACTATGGCTACACCTTC. Encoded protein: CASSLDRGANYGYTF. The full variable domain, in which reference TRBV5-6 and TRBJ1-2 provide the parts outside the CDR3, is DAGVTQSPTHLIKTRGQQVTLRCSPKSGHDTVSWYQQALGQGPQFIFQYYEEEERQRGNFPDRFSGHQFPNYSSELNVNALLLGDSALYLCASSLDRGANYGYTFGSGTRLTVV.

The rearrangement uses TRBV5-1 and TRBJ1-1, with a weak D call TRBD1 (6 bases). The germline CDR1 and CDR2 sequences are SGHRS and YFSETQ. V was cut by 0 bases and J by 0 bases, with 12 bases left in between. The CDR3 is 16 residues long. This chain's CDR3 is CASSLDRTDLNTEAFF. As DNA, the CDR3 is TGCGCCAGCAGCTTGGATAGGACAGATCTGAACACTGAAGCTTTCTTT. Full variable domain (missing parts from reference TRBV5-1 and TRBJ1-1): KAGVTQTPRYLIKTRGQQVTLSCSPISGHRSVSWYQQTPGQGLQFLFEYFSETQRNKGNFPGRFSGRQFSNSRSEMNVSTLELGDSALYLCASSLDRTDLNTEAFFGQGTRLTVV.

The chain joins TRBV28 to TRBJ2-5; D possibly corresponds to TRBD1 (6 bases). Germline assignment: CDR1 MDHEN and CDR2 SYDVKM. V lost 5 bases to trimming and J lost 1 base, with 14 bases between them. This CDR3 contains 15 residues. CDR3 residues: CASSPPSGVQETQYF. In DNA form, the CDR3 reads TGTGCCAGCAGTCCCCCGTCAGGGGTCCAAGAGACCCAGTACTTC.

This clone has a single count. The sample carries other DNA sequences with the same CDR3. Written as DNA, the CDR3 is TGTGCCAGCAGACAGGGGGCGGGAGAGCAGTACTTC. Residues: CASRQGAGEQYF. The chain is built from TRBV6-5 and TRBJ2-7; TRBD1 matches at 9 bases. CDR3 length equals 12 residues. Germline CDR1 is MNHEY and CDR2 is SVGAGI. Trimming cost V 6 bases and J 7 bases; bases outside gene matches: 4.

The rearrangement links TRBV6-1 to TRBJ1-4; maybe TRBD1 (5 bases). The CDR3 contains 15 residues. The germline gives CDR1 MNHNS, CDR2 SASEGT. V lost 3 bases and J 4 bases, leaving 12 bases between the germline ends. The CDR3 protein is CASSEGSGGNEKLFF. Written as DNA, the CDR3 is TGTGCCAGCAGTGAGGGGTCGGGGGGTAATGAAAAACTGTTTTTT.

The rearrangement joins TRBV2 to TRBJ1-3, with D possibly matching TRBD1 (5 bases). Trimming removed 8 bases from V and 1 base from J, with 9 bases in between. The CDR3 loop spans 13 amino acids. Looked up from germline, CDR1 is SNHLY and CDR2 is FYNNEI. The CDR3 loop reads CASGRVSGNTIYF. CDR3 DNA: TGTGCCAGCGGCAGGGTATCTGGAAACACCATATATTTT.

CDR3 region: CASSLAGVSYNEQFF. CDR3 sequence (DNA): TGTGCCAGTAGTTTAGCGGGGGTCTCCTACAATGAGCAGTTCTTC. The chain has TRBV19 and TRBJ2-1; 9 positions match TRBD2. The CDR3 extends over 15 amino acids. The junction had 2 bases not matched to a gene; V was cut back by 5 bases and J by 0 bases. Germline V CDR1 and CDR2: LNHDA, SQIVND (reference sequence).

Details on this clone: Relative to the germline gene, one junction end is altered; a read error may explain this. This sequence joins TRBV28 and TRBJ2-7; the match to TRBD1 covers 7 bases. Germline V gene data show CDR1 as MDHEN and CDR2 as SYDVKM. This CDR3 comprises 10 residues. CDR3 protein: CATRWTGRRF. In nucleotides, the CDR3 is TGTGCCACCAGGTGGACAGGACGACGCTTC.

Only one count was recorded for this clone. The chain uses TRBV27 and TRBJ2-6, with 7 positions matching TRBD1. This CDR3 region has 15 residues. Losses at the gene ends were 3 bases for V and 2 bases for J; bases not matched to a gene: 1. CDR1 and CDR2 (germline): MNHEY, SMNVEV (reference sequence). In DNA, the CDR3 is TGTGCCAGCAGTTTGGACAGGACTGGGGCCAACGTCCTGACTTTC. Residues: CASSLDRTGANVLTF.

The V gene is TRBV18, the J gene TRBJ1-2; the D gene is possibly TRBD1 (6 bases). Trimming left V 0 bases short and J 1 base short, with 24 bases between. Germline CDR1 is KGHSH and CDR2 is LQKENI. CDR3 length: 20 residues. CDR3 in DNA: TGTGCCAGCTCACCACCAGTAGAGTACAGGGCGAATCAGTTTAACTATGGCTACACCTTC. It encodes CASSPPVEYRANQFNYGYTF.

The chain has TRBV28 and TRBJ2-7, with a weak D call TRBD1 (5 bases). Trimming removed 5 bases at V and 2 bases at J, with 10 bases between. Germline loops: CDR1 MDHEN, CDR2 SYDVKM. This CDR3 has 13 amino acids. The CDR3 nucleotides are TGTGCCAGCAGTCGCAGGGCCCCCTACGAGCAGTACTTC. Translation gives CASSRRAPYEQYF.

This chain connects TRBV6-6 to TRBJ1-2, with 7 nucleotides matching TRBD1. This CDR3 is built from 14 residues. The germline gives CDR1 MNHNY, CDR2 SVGAGI (reference sequence). With 5 bases clipped from V and 4 bases from J, the junction kept 7 bases outside the gene matches. The CDR3 loop reads CASSRPGQLYGYTF. CDR3 sequence (DNA): TGTGCCAGCAGTCGACCGGGACAGCTCTATGGCTACACCTTC.

About this clone itself: Other DNA sequences in the same sample also yield this CDR3. This chain joins TRBV5-1 and TRBJ2-5; TRBD1 agrees at 10 bases. Germline V gene data show CDR1 as SGHRS and CDR2 as YFSETQ. The V segment lost 3 bases and the J segment 2 bases; nucleotides outside the gene matches: 1. CDR3 length: 14 residues. CDR3 coding DNA: TGCGCCAGCAGCTCGGGACAGGGGCAAGAGACCCAGTACTTC. Protein: CASSSGQGQETQYF.

The chain is built from TRBV29-1 and TRBJ2-7; perhaps TRBD2 as D (5 bases). The V end lost 2 bases, the J end lost 2 bases, and 10 bases lay between the germline ends. The CDR3 consists of 13 residues. CDR1 and CDR2 (germline): SQVTM, ANQGSEA. The CDR3 loop reads CSVERDSTYEQYF. CDR3 nucleotide sequence: TGCAGCGTTGAACGGGATTCGACCTACGAGCAGTACTTC.

This clone has a single count. V usage is TRBV28 and J usage is TRBJ2-7, with D unresolved. Germline assignment: CDR1 MDHEN and CDR2 SYDVKM. This CDR3 has 11 residues. CDR3 protein: CASSLGTLLEV. DNA of the CDR3: TGTGCCAGCAGTTTAGGAACACTTTTAGAGGTC.

The chain employs TRBV14 and TRBJ2-3; D unresolved. Trimming removed 6 bases from V and 0 bases from J, with 4 bases in between. Looked up from germline, CDR1 is SGHDN and CDR2 is FVKESK. The CDR3 is made up of 12 amino acids. CDR3 region: CASSFSTDTQYF. The CDR3 DNA reads as TGTGCCAGCAGTTTTAGCACAGATACGCAGTATTTT.